Each of the 22 T cell receptor beta chains below was sequenced from the same sample in a study of T cell changes during pregnancy in multiple sclerosis. This table comes from immunoSEQ multiplex PCR, and its TCRdb copy is limited to in-frame clones, with some not included. The table lists roughly 60,000 clones, 80% to 95% of them singletons, with 1.4% in the top ten. Here the sequenced sample was peripheral blood, taken in the second trimester of pregnancy. These receptors came from a female donor with multiple sclerosis, enrolled in a pregnancy study.

The genes are TRBV5-1 and TRBJ2-5; possible D gene TRBD2, 6 bases. The CDR3 sequence is 14 residues long. Germline V lookup: CDR1 SGHRS, CDR2 YFSETQ. Deletions cut 0 bases from V and 3 bases from J, with 9 bases between. The CDR3 loop is CASSLGREKETQYF. CDR3 bases: TGCGCCAGCAGCTTGGGGAGGGAAAAAGAGACCCAGTACTTC. The full variable domain, completed using reference TRBV5-1 and TRBJ2-5, is KAGVTQTPRYLIKTRGQQVTLSCSPISGHRSVSWYQQTPGQGLQFLFEYFSETQRNKGNFPGRFSGRQFSNSRSEMNVSTLELGDSALYLCASSLGREKETQYFGPGTRLLVL.

The CDR3 nucleotides are TGTGCCAGCAGTACATCGGGTTTCTACGAGCAGTACTTC. Translation gives CASSTSGFYEQYF. The chain is built from TRBV28 and TRBJ2-7; D uncertain. This CDR3 region has 13 residues. Germline CDR1 reads MDHEN; CDR2 reads SYDVKM. V was shortened by 5 bases and J by 3 bases, with 11 bases between the two germline ends.

The chain combines TRBV4-1 with TRBJ2-2; D remains ambiguous. Between the trimmed V and J ends, which lost 0 bases and 4 bases, there was a span of 9 bases. Germline V gene data show CDR1 as MGHRA and CDR2 as YSYEKL. The CDR3 runs to 15 residues. Here the CDR3 DNA reads TGCGCCAGCAGCCAAGAGGGTGCGGTCACCGGGGAGCTGTTTTTT. Amino acid sequence: CASSQEGAVTGELFF.

The V gene is TRBV4-1, the J gene TRBJ2-7; TRBD1 aligns across 7 bases. Germline V gene sequence: CDR1 MGHRA, CDR2 YSYEKL. V lost 4 bases, J lost 6 bases, and 12 bases stayed unmatched. This CDR3 has 15 amino acids. This CDR3 is CASSRETGTWGEQYF. The CDR3 nucleotides read TGCGCCAGCAGCCGGGAGACAGGGACCTGGGGCGAGCAGTACTTC.

The chain employs TRBV18 and TRBJ2-1; possibly TRBD1 for D (7 bases). V dropped 8 bases and J dropped 6 bases, with 17 bases sitting between them. Germline V gene sequence: CDR1 KGHSH, CDR2 LQKENI. This CDR3 region has 14 residues. In nucleotides, the CDR3 is TGTGCCAGCAAACCGTTGCGGGACAGCAATGAGCAGTTCTTC. This codes for CASKPLRDSNEQFF.

V and J are TRBV6-6 and TRBJ1-5; TRBD1 might be the D (6 bases). Trimming took off 7 bases at V and 2 bases at J, with 12 bases between the two ends. CDR1 is MNHNY, CDR2 SVGAGI, per germline (reference sequence). The CDR3 has 14 amino acids. The CDR3 DNA is TGTGCCAGCACCCGGGGGGCAGGCAATCAGCCCCAGCATTTT. It codes for CASTRGAGNQPQHF.

CDR3 sequence (DNA): TGTGCCAGCAGCCCCCTCTTTCGGACAGAGACCGGGGAGCTGTTTTTT. Its protein product is CASSPLFRTETGELFF. The chain is built from TRBV7-9 and TRBJ2-2; possibly TRBD1 for D (6 bases). V was clipped by 5 bases and J by 5 bases, with 18 bases between them. Germline CDR1 SEHNR, CDR2 FQNEAQ (reference sequence). This CDR3 is 16 amino acids long.

The chain joins TRBV6-1 to TRBJ1-5, with TRBD1 matching over 10 bases. This CDR3 region has 15 residues. Trimming at V came to 6 bases and at J to 4 bases, leaving 6 bases not matched to a gene. Germline CDR1 reads MNHNS; CDR2 reads SASEGT. The CDR3 sequence: CASRLGGQGNQPQHF. CDR3 in DNA: TGTGCCAGCAGGCTTGGGGGACAGGGGAATCAGCCCCAGCATTTT.

The chain carries TRBV27 and TRBJ2-1; 11 bases are a match to TRBD2. Trimming at V came to 5 bases and at J to 8 bases, leaving 11 bases not matched to a gene. The germline gives CDR1 MNHEY, CDR2 SMNVEV (reference sequence). This CDR3 comprises 16 residues. This CDR3 is CASSDRGSGGGDEQFF. CDR3 coding DNA: TGTGCCAGCAGTGACCGGGGTAGCGGGGGGGGCGATGAGCAGTTCTTC.

V usage is TRBV6-1 and J usage is TRBJ1-1; a possible D gene is TRBD1 (5 bases). The germline V gene encodes CDR1 MNHNS and CDR2 SASEGT. The CDR3 runs 13 residues. Trimming cost V 7 bases and J 5 bases, with 14 bases left between them. CDR3 residues: CASTYQGETEAFF. Here the CDR3 DNA reads TGTGCCAGCACCTACCAGGGTGAGACTGAAGCTTTCTTT.

The rearrangement joins TRBV6-1 to TRBJ2-5; 11 bases fit TRBD2. This CDR3 is built from 16 residues. The V segment lost 3 bases and the J segment 7 bases; nucleotides outside the gene matches: 10. Germline V gene lookup returns CDR1 MNHNS and CDR2 SASEGT. The CDR3 reads CASSEPPTSGIGTQYF. CDR3 DNA: TGTGCCAGCAGTGAGCCCCCGACTAGCGGGATTGGGACCCAGTACTTC.

The V call is TRBV18, the J call TRBJ1-3; a possible D gene is TRBD1 (5 bases). The V gene lost 3 bases and the J gene lost 2 bases, with 8 bases spanning the gap. The CDR3 has 14 amino acids. From germline, CDR1 is KGHSH and CDR2 LQKENI. The CDR3 region has the DNA TGTGCCAGCTCACCCCGGGGGGCTGGAAACACCATATATTTT. Translated: CASSPRGAGNTIYF.

This clone was picked up one time. The CDR3 nucleotides read TGCGCCAGCAGTGCGGGACAGGGAGGTTCTGGAAACACCATATATTTT. It is translated as CASSAGQGGSGNTIYF. The V call is TRBV10-1, the J call TRBJ1-3; TRBD1 matches 9 bases. V dropped 4 bases and J dropped 1; count of bases not matched to a gene: 5. Germline V gene lookup returns CDR1 WNHNN and CDR2 SYGVQD (reference sequence). The CDR3 has 16 residues.

The chain uses TRBV16 and TRBJ2-5, with D maybe TRBD2 (6 bases). CDR3 length: 15 amino acids. Trimming pared 3 bases from V and 4 bases from J, leaving 15 bases between. Germline V gene sequence: CDR1 KGHSY, CDR2 FQNENV. The CDR3 DNA reads as TGTGCCAGCAGCCATTCACCGGGACTGACAGAGACCCAGTACTTC. It specifies CASSHSPGLTETQYF.

This chain connects TRBV5-1 to TRBJ2-7; maybe TRBD1 (6 bases). The CDR3 is 14 residues long. Per the germline V gene, CDR1 is SGHRS and CDR2 is YFSETQ. V lost 4 bases and J lost 2, with 13 bases in between. CDR3 loop: CASSPTGTPYEQYF. In DNA, the CDR3 is TGCGCCAGCAGCCCAACCGGGACACCCTACGAGCAGTACTTC.

The gene calls are TRBV4-2 and TRBJ2-7, with D perhaps matching TRBD1 (6 bases). V lost 11 bases, J lost 4 bases, and 18 bases lay in between. The germline gives CDR1 LGHNA, CDR2 YNFKEQ. CDR3 length: 13 residues. The CDR3 bases are TGTGCCTCAGGGGACGGGACCCTTTACGAGCAGTACTTC. It encodes CASGDGTLYEQYF.

The J gene is TRBJ1-3, the V gene TRBV5-1; D is perhaps TRBD1 (5 bases). There are 14 residues in the CDR3. V lost 3 bases and J lost 0, with 7 bases in between. Germline loops: CDR1 SGHRS, CDR2 YFSETQ. DNA of the CDR3: TGCGCCAGCAGCTCGACAGTCTCTGGAAACACCATATATTTT. Translation gives CASSSTVSGNTIYF.

This clone is a singleton in its sample. The chain couples TRBV7-9 to TRBJ1-1; 7 bases are a match to TRBD1. V was pared by 6 bases and J by 1 base, with 11 bases of the junction left unmatched. This CDR3 has 16 amino acids. CDR1 is SEHNR and CDR2 is FQNEAQ in the germline V gene (reference sequence). The CDR3 spells CASSRRTGASNTEAFF. CDR3 DNA sequence: TGTGCCAGCAGTAGAAGGACAGGCGCATCGAACACTGAAGCTTTCTTT. Using reference TRBV7-9 and TRBJ1-1 for the parts outside the CDR3, the full variable domain is DTGVSQNPRHKITKRGQNVTFRCDPISEHNRLYWYRQTLGQGPEFLTYFQNEAQLEKSRLLSDRFSAERPKGSFSTLEIQRTEQGDSAMYLCASSRRTGASNTEAFFGQGTRLTVV.

J is TRBJ2-7 and V is TRBV18, with TRBD1 as a possible D gene (7 bases). CDR3 length: 15 amino acids. CDR1 is KGHSH, CDR2 LQKENI, per germline. The germline V and J ends were trimmed by 3 bases and 4 bases, with 16 bases remaining between them. CDR3 sequence: CASSPRQGLGYEQYF. DNA of the CDR3: TGTGCCAGCTCACCCCGACAGGGACTTGGATACGAGCAGTACTTC.

The chain couples TRBV4-1 to TRBJ1-1; D is perhaps TRBD1 (5 bases). Deletions cut 3 bases from V and 1 base from J, with 12 bases between. CDR1 and CDR2 from the germline V gene are MGHRA and YSYEKL. The CDR3 has 15 amino acids. CDR3 nucleotides: TGCGCCAGCAGCCAGACCCCTGACAGGAACACTGAAGCTTTCTTT. Amino acids: CASSQTPDRNTEAFF.

V is TRBV30 and J is TRBJ2-7; perhaps TRBD1 as D (5 bases). Germline CDR1 and CDR2: GTSNPN and SVGIG (reference sequence). The CDR3 runs to 12 residues. The germline V and J ends were trimmed by 4 bases and 5 bases, with 12 bases remaining between them. CDR3 DNA: TGTGCCTGGACGCAGGGCGAGAACGAGCAGTACTTC. Amino acid sequence: CAWTQGENEQYF.

The J gene is TRBJ2-2, the V gene TRBV7-6; D is undetermined. Germline loops: CDR1 SGHVS, CDR2 FNYEAQ. Trimming stripped 2 bases from V and 1 base from J, with 8 bases between. The CDR3 sequence is 15 residues long. The CDR3 DNA follows: TGTGCCAGCAGCTTATCGTACAGGAACACCGGGGAGCTGTTTTTT. Its protein is CASSLSYRNTGELFF.